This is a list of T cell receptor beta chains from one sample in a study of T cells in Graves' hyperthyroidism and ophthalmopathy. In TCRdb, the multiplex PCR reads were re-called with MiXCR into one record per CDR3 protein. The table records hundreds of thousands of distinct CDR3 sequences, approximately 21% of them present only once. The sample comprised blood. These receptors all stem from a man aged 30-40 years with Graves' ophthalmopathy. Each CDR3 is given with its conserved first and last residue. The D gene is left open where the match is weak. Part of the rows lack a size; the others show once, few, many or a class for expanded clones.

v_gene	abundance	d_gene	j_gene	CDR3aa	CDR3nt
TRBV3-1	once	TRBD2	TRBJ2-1	CASGQEGVAGDEQFF	TGTGCCAGCGGCCAAGAAGGGGTAGCGGGAGATGAGCAGTTCTTC
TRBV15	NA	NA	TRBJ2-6	CATTLGRGSGANVLTF	TGTGCCACCACCCTGGGGCGGGGCTCTGGGGCCAACGTCCTGACTTTC
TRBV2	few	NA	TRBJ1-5	CASSAMAKLNQPQHF	TGTGCCAGCAGTGCCATGGCCAAACTAAATCAGCCCCAGCATTTT
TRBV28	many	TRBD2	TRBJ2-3	CASSFNGVLAGVDTQYF	TGTGCCAGCAGTTTTAATGGGGTACTAGCGGGAGTGGATACGCAGTATTTT
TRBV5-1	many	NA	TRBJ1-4	CASSLGGIDEKLFF	TGCGCCAGCAGCTTGGGGGGGATTGATGAAAAACTGTTTTTT
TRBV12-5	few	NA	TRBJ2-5	CASGLETETQYF	TGTGCTAGTGGTTTAGAAACCGAGACCCAGTACTTC
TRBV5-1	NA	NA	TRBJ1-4	CASSSQGSNEKLFF	TGCGCCAGCAGCTCTCAAGGCTCTAATGAAAAACTGTTTTTT
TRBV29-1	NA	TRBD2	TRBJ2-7	CSYLGKGGGEQYF	TGCAGCTACCTCGGGAAGGGCGGGGGCGAGCAGTACTTC
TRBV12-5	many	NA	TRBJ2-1	CASGLDEQFF	TGTGCTAGTGGTTTGGATGAGCAGTTCTTC
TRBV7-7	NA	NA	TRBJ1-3	CASSRDSGNTIYF	TGTGCTAGCAGCCGGGACTCTGGAAACACCATATATTTT
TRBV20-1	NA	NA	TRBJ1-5	CSAEWGSNQPQHF	TGCAGTGCGGAGTGGGGGAGCAATCAGCCCCAGCATTTT
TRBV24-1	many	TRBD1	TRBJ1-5	CATSDTTFGTGLQPQHF	TGTGCCACCAGTGACACAACCTTCGGGACAGGGCTTCAGCCCCAGCATTTT
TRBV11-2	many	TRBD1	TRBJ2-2	CASSLGQGLGELFF	TGTGCCAGCAGCTTGGGACAGGGTCTTGGGGAGCTGTTTTTT
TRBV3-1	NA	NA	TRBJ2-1	CASSDEPSSYNEQFF	TGTGCCAGCAGTGACGAGCCGAGCTCCTACAATGAGCAGTTCTTC
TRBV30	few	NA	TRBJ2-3	CAWSVRGGTSASTDTQYF	TGTGCCTGGAGTGTAAGGGGGGGGACTTCTGCTAGCACAGATACGCAGTATTTT
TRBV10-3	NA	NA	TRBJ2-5	CAISSEETQYF	TGTGCCATCAGCAGCGAAGAGACCCAGTACTTC
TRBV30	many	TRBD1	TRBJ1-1	CAWTTGTEAFF	TGTGCCTGGACGACAGGGACTGAAGCTTTCTTT
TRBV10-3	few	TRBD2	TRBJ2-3	CATSGSTDTQYF	TGTGCCACTAGCGGGAGCACAGATACGCAGTATTTT
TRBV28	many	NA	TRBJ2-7	CASTGDIYYEQYF	TGTGCCAGCACTGGGGACATATACTACGAGCAGTACTTC
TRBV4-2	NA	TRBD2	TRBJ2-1	CASSDAGGPYNEQFF	TGTGCCAGCAGCGACGCGGGAGGGCCGTACAATGAGCAGTTCTTC